The T cell receptor beta chain under discussion was sequenced for a study of T-cell reconstitution after alpha-beta-depleted transplantation in children. Unique molecular identifiers tagged the TCRbeta library. From the PCR reads, TCRdb called clonotypes with MiXCR, one entry per CDR3 protein. The profile shows roughly 420,000 distinct CDR3 sequences, around 15% of them singletons. The ends were cut back, 1 base at V and 0 bases at J, with 7 bases in the middle. The CDR3 runs to 14 residues. CDR1 is DFQATT and CDR2 is SNEGSKA in the germline V gene (reference sequence). This specimen was PBMCs, mostly from graft donor cells, taken 360 days after TCRalphabeta/CD19-depleted stem cell transplant. The rearrangement uses TRBV20-1 and TRBJ2-1, with D maybe TRBD2 (5 bases). This TCR came from a boy in the first two years of life who had a stem cell transplant for Wiskott-Aldrich syndrome, so the T cells may come from the graft donor. This CDR3 reads CSARGTFSYNEQFF. The DNA of the CDR3 is TGCAGTGCTAGAGGGACTTTCTCCTACAATGAGCAGTTCTTC.